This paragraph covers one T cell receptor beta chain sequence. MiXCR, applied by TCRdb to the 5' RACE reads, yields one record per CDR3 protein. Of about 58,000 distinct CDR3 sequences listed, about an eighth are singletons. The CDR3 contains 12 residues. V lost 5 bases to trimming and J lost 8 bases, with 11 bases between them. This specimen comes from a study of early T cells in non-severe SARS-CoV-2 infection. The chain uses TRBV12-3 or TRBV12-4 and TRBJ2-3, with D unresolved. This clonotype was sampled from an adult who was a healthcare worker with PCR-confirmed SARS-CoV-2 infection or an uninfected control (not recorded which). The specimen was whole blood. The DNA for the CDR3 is TGTGCCAGCAGTCCCCGTCCGGGTACGCAGTATTTT. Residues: CASSPRPGTQYF.